This T cell receptor (beta chain) is drawn from a study of blood T cell repertoires in COVID-19. Whole-study context: In each case, the material was cDNA or gDNA derived from T cells, B-cell-depleted T cells, or PBMCs.

The germline V and J ends were trimmed by 2 bases and 5 bases, with 11 bases remaining between them. Germline V gene data show CDR1 as SGHKS and CDR2 as YYEKEE (reference sequence). The CDR3 contains 15 residues. The repertoire was sequenced with immunoSEQ multiplex PCR; TCRdb's copy has only in-frame clones and lacks some. The table shows around 60,000 clones, with about 74% occurring only once. This sequence originates from a woman aged 80 or over with acute or convalescent COVID-19. Sequencing input: peripheral blood. V gene TRBV5-5 combines with J gene TRBJ1-6, with D perhaps matching TRBD1 (6 bases). The CDR3 coding sequence is TGTGCCAGCAGCTTCTATGCAGGGGATAATTCACCCCTCCACTTT. Protein: CASSFYAGDNSPLHF.